This T cell receptor (beta chain) was captured by sequencing in a study of T cells in localized non-small cell lung cancer. Per the germline V gene, CDR1 is SGHNT and CDR2 is YENEEA. V lost 5 bases and J 0 bases, leaving 12 bases between the germline ends. The CDR3 is 15 residues long. Concerning this clone: Its antigen is currently unknown.

Whole-study findings and limits: Because only a single region of the tumor was sequenced, heterogeneity remains possible. Clonality of T cells reached its maximum in uninvolved adjacent lung, surpassing tumor. Blood T cell density predicted longer survival; adjacent-lung clonality, shorter. Researchers found a median around 61 of the top 100 tumor clones in adjacent lung.

Clones were sequenced by immunoSEQ multiplex PCR, and TCRdb holds only the in-frame ones, with some missing. This table holds about 11,000 clones, 70% to 90% found once. V gene TRBV11-3 combines with J gene TRBJ2-3; the D gene is possibly TRBD2 (7 bases). This receptor was taken from a male donor at least 60 years old with stage I lung adenocarcinoma. Sequencing was performed on peripheral blood, taken before any cancer treatment. CDR3 nucleotides: TGTGCCAGCAGCCCGGGGGGCGGGAGCACAGATACGCAGTATTTT. This sequence encodes CASSPGGGSTDTQYF.